Below, 25 T cell receptor beta chains from the same sample are listed, as sequenced in a study of T cells in Graves' hyperthyroidism and ophthalmopathy. The TCR beta CDR3 regions underwent amplification using RNA transcripts as the source. An initial round of RT-PCR targeting the TCR CDR3 relied on the HTBI primer set. MiXCR was run by TCRdb on the multiplex PCR reads, yielding one entry per CDR3 protein. Among hundreds of thousands of distinct CDR3 sequences listed, about 15% were seen once. Sequenced material: blood. Receptor source: a woman aged 18-29 years with Graves' hyperthyroidism.

At least ten counts were recorded for this clonotype. The rearrangement joins TRBV11-2 to TRBJ1-4, with D possibly being TRBD1 (6 bases). The V gene lost 5 bases and the J gene lost 7 bases, with 35 bases spanning the gap. The V gene's germline CDR1 is SGHAT and CDR2 FQNNGV. CDR3 length: 21 residues. The CDR3 nucleotides read TGTGCCAGCAGCCCCCCTATTCCGATAGGGACAAGATCCCCACGGCGTGAAAAACTGTTTTTT. It translates to CASSPPIPIGTRSPRREKLFF.

This rearrangement joins TRBV7-2 to TRBJ2-1, with a possible D match to TRBD1 (5 bases). V lost 0 bases, J lost 10 bases, and 10 bases lay in between. The germline V gene has CDR1 SGHTA and CDR2 FQGNSA. The CDR3 length is 13 residues. In nucleotides, the CDR3 is TGTGCCAGCAGCTTAGCCAGGGTTGGGGAGCAGTTCTTC. This codes for CASSLARVGEQFF.

This clonotype was counted a few times. The chain joins TRBV7-3 to TRBJ2-7; 7 positions agree with TRBD1. This CDR3 contains 14 residues. CDR1 and CDR2 from the germline V gene are SGHTA and FQGTGA. V lost 5 bases to trimming and J lost 2 bases; unmatched junction nucleotides: 6. For the CDR3, the DNA is TGTGCCAGCAGCACCGGACAGGACCCCTACGAGCAGTACTTC. It yields the protein CASSTGQDPYEQYF.

This clonotype has ten or more counts. This chain connects TRBV6-1 to TRBJ2-3; 7 nucleotides agree with TRBD1. The CDR3 runs to 15 residues. Unmatched junction bases numbered 8, after V lost 6 bases and J lost 2 bases. Germline CDR1 reads MNHNS; CDR2 reads SASEGT. The CDR3 DNA follows: TGTGCCAGCAGCCCAGGACAGGTGATCACAGATACGCAGTATTTT. Residues: CASSPGQVITDTQYF.

The table lists this clonotype with a few counts. This chain connects TRBV5-6 to TRBJ1-5; 7 nucleotides agree with TRBD1. Germline loops: CDR1 SGHDT, CDR2 YYEEEE. Trimming at V came to 0 bases and at J to 7 bases, leaving 7 bases not matched to a gene. The CDR3 runs 15 residues. The DNA of the CDR3 is TGTGCCAGCAGCTTGGGCAGGGGGTCTTGGCAGCCCCAGCATTTT. Encoded protein: CASSLGRGSWQPQHF. Supplemented by reference TRBV5-6 and TRBJ1-5, the full variable domain reads DAGVTQSPTHLIKTRGQQVTLRCSPKSGHDTVSWYQQALGQGPQFIFQYYEEEERQRGNFPDRFSGHQFPNYSSELNVNALLLGDSALYLCASSLGRGSWQPQHFGDGTRLSIL.

This clonotype was counted at least ten times. The chain has TRBV6-1 and TRBJ2-7; 8 nucleotides match TRBD1. CDR1 is MNHNS, CDR2 SASEGT, per germline. CDR3 length: 14 amino acids. V trimming: 6 bases; J trimming: 2 bases; junction bases outside the gene matches: 6. CDR3 in amino acids: CASSERDRTYEQYF. The DNA for the CDR3 is TGTGCCAGCAGCGAACGGGACAGGACCTACGAGCAGTACTTC.

The chain joins TRBV10-3 to TRBJ1-2; a possible D gene is TRBD1 (6 bases). The germline V gene has CDR1 ENHRY and CDR2 SYGVKD. The germline V and J ends were trimmed by 5 bases and 3 bases, with 13 bases remaining between them. The CDR3 extends over 14 amino acids. CDR3 amino acids: CAISQDREDYGYTF. The CDR3 DNA is TGTGCCATCAGTCAGGACAGAGAGGACTATGGCTACACCTTC.

This clonotype was seen repeatedly, ten times or more. CDR3 nucleotide sequence: TGTGCCAGTGCACCGGGACTTCACTACGAGCAGTACTTC. Amino acid sequence: CASAPGLHYEQYF. The chain employs TRBV6-1 and TRBJ2-7; tentative D call: TRBD2 (6 bases). Germline CDR1 MNHNS, CDR2 SASEGT. CDR3 length: 13 amino acids. Between the trimmed V and J ends, which lost 9 bases and 3 bases, there was a span of 15 bases.

This clonotype showed up just a few times. J is TRBJ2-5 and V is TRBV29-1; weak D call: TRBD2 (5 bases). The germline V gene encodes CDR1 SQVTM and CDR2 ANQGSEA. The CDR3 extends over 14 amino acids. The V end lost 1 base, the J end lost 4 bases, and 13 bases lay between the germline ends. The CDR3 nucleotides read TGCAGCGTTGAAGGGGTGAGAGGAGGAGAGACCCAGTACTTC. Residues: CSVEGVRGGETQYF.

The chain employs TRBV5-4 and TRBJ2-7; 15 bases align to TRBD2. CDR1 SGHNT and CDR2 YYREEE come from the germline V gene (reference sequence). The CDR3 is 16 residues long. J gave up 9 bases and V 4 bases, and 11 bases lay outside the gene matches. CDR3 protein: CASSQGLAGGPNRQYF. The CDR3 DNA sequence: TGTGCCAGCAGCCAAGGACTAGCGGGAGGGCCGAACCGGCAGTACTTC.

This clonotype was counted ten times or more. This rearrangement joins TRBV7-3 to TRBJ1-5; 7 bases align to TRBD1. The CDR3 length is 15 residues. Germline lookup yields CDR1 SGHTA and CDR2 FQGTGA. The V gene end was trimmed by 2 bases and the J gene end by 6 bases; junction bases not matched to a gene: 7. Here the CDR3 DNA reads TGTGCCAGCAGCTTACAGTACAGGGGTGGTCAGCCCCAGCATTTT. This codes for CASSLQYRGGQPQHF.

The sample holds many counts of this clonotype. The chain combines TRBV20-1 with TRBJ2-1; TRBD2 matches 9 bases. Germline V gene data show CDR1 as DFQATT and CDR2 as SNEGSKA (reference sequence). V dropped 1 base and J dropped 0; count of bases not matched to a gene: 4. CDR3 length: 16 amino acids. The CDR3 DNA is TGCAGTGCTAGAGTTAGTAGCGGGAGCTCCTACAATGAGCAGTTCTTC. Residues: CSARVSSGSSYNEQFF.

This clonotype was found a few times. The chain couples TRBV24-1 to TRBJ2-2, with 12 bases aligning to TRBD1. The V gene end was trimmed by 1 base and the J gene end by 6 bases; junction bases not matched to a gene: 5. Germline CDR1 reads KGHDR; CDR2 reads SFDVKD. The CDR3 sequence is 17 residues long. CDR3 sequence reads: CATSDFGGTGGSGELFF. CDR3 DNA: TGTGCCACCAGTGATTTTGGGGGGACAGGGGGCTCCGGGGAGCTGTTTTTT.

This clonotype was counted many times. J is TRBJ1-1 and V is TRBV5-1; 11 bases match TRBD1. The CDR3 runs to 15 residues. CDR1 SGHRS and CDR2 YFSETQ come from the germline V gene. The ends lost 6 bases at V and 5 bases at J; junction bases unmatched: 9. CDR3 in amino acids: CASTPGQGALTEAFF. CDR3 in DNA: TGCGCCAGCACCCCCGGACAGGGGGCGCTTACTGAAGCTTTCTTT.

This clonotype was recorded at least ten times. The chain recombines TRBV7-2 with TRBJ1-2; perhaps TRBD1 as D (6 bases). Trimming took 5 bases from V and 7 from J, leaving 11 bases between them. The CDR3 has 12 amino acids. CDR1 and CDR2 (germline): SGHTA, FQGNSA. The CDR3 DNA is TGTGCCAGCAGCCAAACAGGGCCTGGCTACACCTTC. It encodes CASSQTGPGYTF.

The chain joins TRBV6-5 to TRBJ2-7; 8 bases are shared with TRBD2. The germline CDR1 and CDR2 sequences are MNHEY and SVGAGI. CDR3 length: 19 residues. V was pared by 0 bases and J by 0 bases, with 13 bases of the junction left unmatched. The CDR3 is CASSYSIPRLSGGSYEQYF. The DNA for the CDR3 is TGTGCCAGCAGTTACTCGATACCGAGACTAAGCGGGGGCTCCTACGAGCAGTACTTC.

This clonotype was seen more than once but under ten times. The gene calls are TRBV29-1 and TRBJ2-7, with D perhaps TRBD1 (5 bases). V lost 5 bases and J lost 3, with 14 bases in between. Germline lookup yields CDR1 SQVTM and CDR2 ANQGSEA. The CDR3 is 13 residues long. The chain's CDR3 is CSVTKGPLYEQYF. The CDR3 bases are TGCAGCGTTACCAAGGGGCCCCTCTACGAGCAGTACTTC.

This clonotype was found many times. Sequence at one end of the junction differs from germline and may be a read error. The chain recombines TRBV7-7 with TRBJ2-5, with no clear D. Germline values: CDR1 SSHAT, CDR2 FNYEAQ (reference sequence). The CDR3 covers 17 residues. CDR3 sequence reads: CASRKTVAARSQETQYF. CDR3 nucleotide sequence: TGTGCTAGCAGAAAGACGGTCGCAGCGCGGAGCCAAGAGACCCAGTACTTC. The variable domain in full, completed from reference TRBV7-7 and TRBJ2-5, reads GAGVSQSPRYKVTKRGQDVTLRCDPISSHATLYWYQQALGQGPEFLTYFNYEAQPDKSGLPSDRFSAERPEGSISTLTIQRTEQRDSAMYRCASRKTVAARSQETQYFGPGTRLLVL.

The chain employs TRBV2 and TRBJ2-5, with TRBD1 matching over 8 bases. Unmatched junction bases numbered 4, after V lost 1 base and J lost 6 bases. CDR1 and CDR2 (germline): SNHLY, FYNNEI. This CDR3 region has 14 residues. CDR3 protein: CASSEVDRGKTQYF. The CDR3 DNA is TGTGCCAGCAGTGAAGTCGACAGGGGAAAGACCCAGTACTTC.

The chain carries TRBV6-2 or TRBV6-3 and TRBJ2-3; 8 bases line up with TRBD2. CDR1 is MNHEY, CDR2 SVGEGT, per germline. This CDR3 region has 14 residues. V was pared by 5 bases and J by 4 bases, with 5 bases of the junction left unmatched. CDR3 bases: TGTGCCAGCAGTGACGGGGGGGCGGCAGATACGCAGTATTTT. This gives the protein CASSDGGAADTQYF.

This clonotype was picked up many times. The chain joins TRBV20-1 to TRBJ2-3, with 8 nucleotides matching TRBD2. Trimming at V came to 0 bases and at J to 8 bases, leaving 10 bases not matched to a gene. The CDR3 totals 15 residues. The germline gives CDR1 DFQATT, CDR2 SNEGSKA (reference sequence). The CDR3: CSARDRVAGLGTQYF. The CDR3 DNA follows: TGCAGTGCTAGAGATAGGGTAGCGGGGTTGGGTACGCAGTATTTT.

This clonotype was detected only a few times. This clone may be a read error of a much larger clone one base away. This rearrangement joins TRBV6-1 to TRBJ1-6; the D is unclear. There are 12 residues in the CDR3. Germline CDR1 reads MNHNS; CDR2 reads SASEGT. Trimming removed 6 bases at V and 5 bases at J, with 5 bases between. CDR3 in amino acids: CASSPDNSPLHF. For the CDR3, the DNA is TGTGCCAGCAGCCCGGATAATTCACCCCTCCACTTT.

The chain couples TRBV20-1 to TRBJ2-1; no clear D gene. V shed 6 bases and J shed 5 bases, with 17 bases lying between them. The CDR3 runs to 14 residues. Germline V lookup: CDR1 DFQATT, CDR2 SNEGSKA (reference sequence). CDR3 amino acids: CSAHILSGNNEQFF. The CDR3, as DNA: TGCAGTGCCCATATTTTGAGTGGAAACAATGAGCAGTTCTTC.

In this sample, this clonotype turned up many times. This chain connects TRBV7-9 to TRBJ1-4; 9 bases align to TRBD1. CDR3 size: 15 residues. The V gene end was trimmed by 5 bases and the J gene end by 8 bases; junction bases not matched to a gene: 9. Germline-derived CDR1 and CDR2 are SEHNR and FQNEAQ (reference sequence). The CDR3 DNA sequence: TGTGCCAGCAGCCGGAGACAGGGGGGCCTCGAAAAACTGTTTTTT. Translation gives CASSRRQGGLEKLFF.

There are many counts of this clonotype. This sequence joins TRBV12-3 or TRBV12-4 and TRBJ2-5, with a possible D match to TRBD1 (6 bases). The CDR3 runs to 14 residues. V was shortened by 5 bases and J by 1 base, with 11 bases between the two germline ends. The CDR3 DNA reads as TGTGCCAGCAGTCAAGGACAGCGCCAAGAGACCCAGTACTTC. Protein product: CASSQGQRQETQYF.